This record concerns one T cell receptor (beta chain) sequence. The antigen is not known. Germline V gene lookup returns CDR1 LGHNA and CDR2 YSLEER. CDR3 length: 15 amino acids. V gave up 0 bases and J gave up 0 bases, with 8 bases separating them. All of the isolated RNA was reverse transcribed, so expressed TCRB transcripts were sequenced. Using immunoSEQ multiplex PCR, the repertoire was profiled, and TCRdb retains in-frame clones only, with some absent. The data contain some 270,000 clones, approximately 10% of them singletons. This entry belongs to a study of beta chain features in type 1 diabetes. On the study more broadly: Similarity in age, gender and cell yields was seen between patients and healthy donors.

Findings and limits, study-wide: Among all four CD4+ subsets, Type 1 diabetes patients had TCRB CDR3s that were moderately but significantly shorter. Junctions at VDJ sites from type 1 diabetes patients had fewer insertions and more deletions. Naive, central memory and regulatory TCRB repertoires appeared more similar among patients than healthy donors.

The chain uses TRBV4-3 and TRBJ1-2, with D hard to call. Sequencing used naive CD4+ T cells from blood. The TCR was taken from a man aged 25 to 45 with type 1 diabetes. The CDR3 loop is CASSQDLTANYGYTF. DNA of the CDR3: TGCGCCAGCAGCCAAGACCTTACAGCTAACTATGGCTACACCTTC.